The table lists the clone carrying this T cell receptor beta chain with a few counts. Its target is not known. These data belong to a study of CD8+ T cells in alopecia areata. Study-level background: Tofacitinib was taken orally by treated patients, and the dose was 5 to 10 mg twice daily. The study, taken as a whole, reports: Scalp specimens additionally yield sequences from normal skin's resident alphabeta T cells.

Sampling of alopecia areata patients yielded lesional scalp punch biopsies as well as peripheral blood. The sorting of PBMCs gave CD4+ and CD8+ T cells. The CDR3 contains 13 residues. Per germline, CDR1 SGHTA and CDR2 FQGNSA. V lost 5 bases and J lost 5, with 12 bases in between. Sequencing used cDNA as its template, made by extracting RNA and reverse transcribing it. Some clones are missing from TCRdb's copy, which holds only in-frame ones; the method was immunoSEQ multiplex PCR. The table records hundreds of thousands of clones, more than 45% of them present only once. The sequence was obtained from a human donor with alopecia areata. The sample consisted of CD4+ T cells sorted from blood, taken at week 0. V and J are TRBV7-2 and TRBJ1-2; D perhaps matches TRBD1 (5 bases). CDR3 DNA: TGTGCCAGCAGCCCACAGGCGCTGTATGGCTACACCTTC. Amino acid sequence: CASSPQALYGYTF.